This T cell receptor beta chain appears in the sequencing data of a study of T cell responses to AZD1222 COVID-19 vaccine (dated by TCRdb to about 2021). Some background on the complete study: AZD1222 recipients whose second dose came at about 4 weeks and those whose second dose came at about 12 weeks were combined into one group, since spike-specific TCR depth and breadth did not differ between the two schedules. Trial participants were enrolled by age into 18-55, 56-69 and 70-plus year subgroups, with 148, 28 and 57 TCR-sequenced participants respectively. TCR sequencing was performed for about 250 trial participants, of whom roughly 200 were given two doses of AZD1222 and around 25 were given two doses of MenACWY control vaccine.

Points on this clone: There is no known antigen for this receptor. Per-base qualities were not stored, and no clone one base away is much larger.

Trimming takes 4 bases from V and 4 bases from J, and the germline ends sit 26 bases apart. Spanning cysteine to phenylalanine, the CDR3 consists of 19 amino acids. Just CDR3 DNA is preserved here, 57 bases in frame from base 1. The germline V gene encodes CDR1 KGHSH and CDR2 LQKENI. The time point label, read with the paper, signifies: baseline before first vaccination. The vaccinee samples were drawn from two UK trials, COV001 and COV002, one of which was a single-blind randomized controlled phase 2/3 trial testing AZD1222 (ChAdOx1 nCoV-19) in healthy adults. For TCRbeta chain sequencing, PBMC samples were collected from trial participants at day 0 and at day 28 after the second dose. What the research found in general, with its limitations: Most participants were white British and females outnumbered males, and the authors suggested that clonal diversity may have been underestimated. No day 14 peak-response samples were available, so repertoires were characterized only after the peak T cell response. Spike-specific TCR breadth and depth rose significantly after two AZD1222 doses compared with day 0 and with MenACWY recipients. The whole spike protein was spanned by vaccine-associated CD4 TCRs, and dominant responses were seen in regions 160-218 and 743-854. Epitopes outside the regions mutated in the B.1.351 and B.1.1.7 variants were reportedly recognized by nearly half of the unique spike-specific TCRs. In the small 56-69-year group, the increase in depth fell short of significance, most likely because of low power. Conclusions about previously exposed vaccinees were limited because only six AZD1222 recipients were SARS-CoV-2 seropositive at baseline.

The CDR3 regions of human TCRbeta chains were analyzed by immunosequencing. Per the original workflow: Repertoire TCRs were matched against a reference library of SARS-CoV-2-specific TCRs generated with the MIRA antigen-specificity platform. Breadth meant the fraction of unique TCRs that were SARS-CoV-2-associated, whereas depth meant the fraction of total T cells that were SARS-CoV-2-associated. Each spike-specific TCR was assigned to its reactive spike region and to a CD4 or CD8 class using the MIRA data. Log10-transformed breadth and depth values were compared by one-way ANOVA with Sidak's multiple comparisons tests. As stored in TCRdb, this immuneACCESS dataset retains in-frame rearrangements with V and J assigned. A fraction of the clones does not appear; measured against another copy, unresolved V genes explain less than half of the discrepancy, and the remainder lacks a known reason. For V, J and clone size, that table is used; D and trimming come from the DNA. Within this sample are 150,000 to 200,000 clones, with 85% to 90% of them counted one time only. The ten largest clones take up roughly 6% of the sample.

The origin of this receptor is an adult in good health. Sequencing was performed on peripheral blood, taken on day 0 of AZD1222 vaccination. The rearranged segments are TRBV18 and TRBJ1-5, with the D gene call left open. The CDR3 protein sequence reads: CASSQGSGGITRPNQPQHF. The DNA reads TGTGCCAGCTCACAAGGGTCGGGAGGAATAACGAGGCCGAATCAGCCCCAGCATTTT.